There are a few counts of the clone carrying this T cell receptor (beta chain). Its antigen is not known. CDR1 MNHNY and CDR2 SVGAGI come from the germline V gene (reference sequence). The CDR3 is 12 residues long. The V and J ends lost 8 bases and 9 bases respectively, with 14 bases between them. Expressed TCRB transcripts were sequenced because the entire RNA isolate underwent reverse transcription. TCRdb's copy holds only in-frame clones and misses some; the assay was immunoSEQ multiplex PCR. The top ten clones hold less than 0.025% of a sample with about 700,000 clones, around 15% of them seen once. The sample comes from a study of beta chain features in type 1 diabetes. Study as a whole: Healthy donors, compared against patients, showed similar age, gender and cell yields.

Findings and limits, study-wide: Shorter TCRB CDR3s, moderately but significantly so, marked every one of the four CD4+ subsets in Type 1 diabetes patients.

This clonotype was obtained from a man between 18 and 35 years old with type 1 diabetes. The chain couples TRBV6-6 to TRBJ2-1; D ambiguous. What was sequenced was naive CD4+ T cells from blood. CDR3 amino acids: CASGYWVGEQFF. CDR3 in DNA: TGTGCCAGCGGATATTGGGTGGGTGAGCAGTTCTTC.